This T cell receptor beta chain was observed in a study of blood T cell repertoires in COVID-19. Across the whole study: Collection of acute and convalescent COVID-19 samples took place in the United States, Italy and Spain.

Germline-derived CDR1 and CDR2 are LGHDT and YNNKEL (reference sequence). Trimming shortened V by 4 bases and J by 4 bases, and 13 bases separated the two germline ends. The CDR3 runs to 14 residues. The table came from immunoSEQ multiplex PCR; TCRdb's copy has only in-frame clones and leaves some out. The sample carries about 70,000 clones, roughly 85% recorded once. The chain uses TRBV3-1 (or the pseudogene TRBV3-2) and TRBJ1-2; TRBD1 might be the D (5 bases). This sequence was found in a woman of 80 years or more with acute or convalescent COVID-19. Sequenced: peripheral blood. The CDR3 nucleotides are TGTGCCAGCAGCCCAGAGGCGGGGGGCTATGGCTACACCTTC. Protein: CASSPEAGGYGYTF.